Listed below are T cell receptor beta chains from one sample, sequenced in a study of cytomegalovirus exposure and HLA in healthy donors. TCRdb's copy holds only in-frame clones and misses some; the assay was immunoSEQ multiplex PCR. There are 150,000 to 200,000 clones in the sample; approximately 85% occur only once, and around 1.4% lies in the top ten. Source material: PBMCs. Source of these receptors: a girl aged 10 to 17 in good health and CMV-seropositive. CDR3s include the opening cysteine and the closing phenylalanine or tryptophan. The D gene is left open where the match is weak. Where a row states a size, it is once, few, many or the class of an expanded clone; other rows omit it.

TRBV27,once,TRBD2,TRBJ2-2,TGTGCCAGCAGCCCCCTCGAGCTAGCGGGGGGGGTTCGGGAGCTGTTTTTT,CASSPLELAGGVRELFF
TRBV9,NA,NA,TRBJ2-3,TGTGCCAGCAGCGTAGGGGCAGCAGATACGCAGTATTTT,CASSVGAADTQYF
TRBV21-1,NA,NA,TRBJ2-4,TGTGCCAGCAGCAAACGGTACACAGGGCTAGCCAAAAACATTCAGTACTTC,CASSKRYTGLAKNIQYF
TRBV5-6,NA,TRBD1,TRBJ1-2,TGTGCCAGCAGCCCAGACAGGGGCTATGGCTACACCTTC,CASSPDRGYGYTF
TRBV4-1,NA,NA,TRBJ2-5,TGCGCCAGCAGCCAAGTTCCGGACACGCAAGAGACCCAGTACTTC,CASSQVPDTQETQYF
TRBV14,NA,TRBD1,TRBJ1-1,TGTGCCAGCAGCCCTTGGACAGGCGTGAACACTGAAGCTTTCTTT,CASSPWTGVNTEAFF
TRBV27,few,TRBD1,TRBJ2-7,TGTGCCAGCAGATTAAGCCAAACAGGGGCATACGAGCAGTACTTC,CASRLSQTGAYEQYF
TRBV5-1,NA,TRBD2,TRBJ2-1,TGCGCCAGCAGCCCGGGACTAGCGGGATCCAATGAGCAGTTCTTC,CASSPGLAGSNEQFF
TRBV10-3,NA,NA,TRBJ1-5,TGTGCCATCCAGGGGAAACCCAATCAGCCCCAGCATTTT,CAIQGKPNQPQHF
TRBV4-1,few,NA,TRBJ1-1,TGCGCCAGCAGCCAACAGGGAGGGATGAACACTGAAGCTTTCTTT,CASSQQGGMNTEAFF
TRBV7-9,NA,TRBD1,TRBJ2-5,TGTGCCAGCAGCCCGGGGACAGGGGGCTTGGAGACCCAGTACTTC,CASSPGTGGLETQYF